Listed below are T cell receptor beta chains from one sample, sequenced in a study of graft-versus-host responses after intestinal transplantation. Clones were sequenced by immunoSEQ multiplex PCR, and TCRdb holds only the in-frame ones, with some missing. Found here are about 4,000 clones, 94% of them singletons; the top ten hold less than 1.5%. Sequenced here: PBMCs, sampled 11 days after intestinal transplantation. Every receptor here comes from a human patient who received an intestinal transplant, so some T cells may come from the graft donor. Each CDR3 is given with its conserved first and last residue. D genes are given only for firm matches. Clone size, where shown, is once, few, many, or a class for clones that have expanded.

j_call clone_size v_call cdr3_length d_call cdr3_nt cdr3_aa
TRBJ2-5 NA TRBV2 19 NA TGTGCCAGCAGTGAAGCGCTTCTTTACGTTGATCTTTATGGTGGCAGGCAGTACTTC CASSEALLYVDLYGGRQYF
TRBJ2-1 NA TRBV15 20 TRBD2 TGTGCCACCAGCAGAGACACCTTGTCGGGACTAGCGGGAGGATGGGGTGAGCAGTTCTTC CATSRDTLSGLAGGWGEQFF
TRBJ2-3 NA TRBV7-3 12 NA TGTGCCAGCAGCTTAAGGACAGATACGCAGTATTTT CASSLRTDTQYF
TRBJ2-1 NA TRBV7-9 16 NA TGTGCCAGCAGCTTAGTTCGTGAATTCGGTTACAATGAGCAGTTCTTC CASSLVREFGYNEQFF
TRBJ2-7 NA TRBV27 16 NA TGTGCCAGCTACCCTACCATAACTAGCCCAACGCGAGAGCAGTACTTC CASYPTITSPTREQYF
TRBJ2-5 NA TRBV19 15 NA TGTGCCAGTAGTATTGACCTCGGCAGCCAAGAGACCCAGTACTTC CASSIDLGSQETQYF
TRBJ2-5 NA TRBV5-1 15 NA TGCGCCAGCAGCTTGGGGCTGGGGCTCAGAGAGACCCAGTACTTC CASSLGLGLRETQYF
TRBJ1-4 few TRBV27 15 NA TGTGCCAGCAGTTTATCGACCGCAGCTAATGAAAAACTGTTTTTT CASSLSTAANEKLFF
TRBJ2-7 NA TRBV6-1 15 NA TGTGCCAGCAGTGAATCGGACTTGGGGGCCTACGAGCAGTACTTC CASSESDLGAYEQYF
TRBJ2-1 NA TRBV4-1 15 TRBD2 TGCGCCAGCAGCCCCTGGTCTAGCGGTGGCAATGAGCAGTTCTTC CASSPWSSGGNEQFF
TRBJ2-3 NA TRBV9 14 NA TGTGCCAGCAGCGTGTGGCCTAGCGCGGATACGCAGTATTTT CASSVWPSADTQYF
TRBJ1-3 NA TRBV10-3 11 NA TGTGCCATCACTCGAAGAAACACCATATATTTT CAITRRNTIYF
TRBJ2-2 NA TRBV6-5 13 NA TGTGCCAGCAGTTACGTGGATCCCGGGGAGCTGTTTTTT CASSYVDPGELFF
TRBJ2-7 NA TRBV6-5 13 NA TGTGCCAGCAGTTACCCATCCGGGGATGAGCAGTACTTC CASSYPSGDEQYF
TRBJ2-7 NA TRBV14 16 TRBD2 TGTGCCAGCAGCCCGACCCCGGGACTAGAATCTTACGAGCAGTACTTC CASSPTPGLESYEQYF
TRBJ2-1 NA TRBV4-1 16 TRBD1 TGCGCCAGCAGCCAGAGCTCCGGGACAGGGGGCGATGAGCAGTTCTTC CASSQSSGTGGDEQFF
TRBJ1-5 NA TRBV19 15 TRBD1 TGTGCCAGTAGTCTAACAGGGGCCAGCAATCAGCCCCAGCATTTT CASSLTGASNQPQHF
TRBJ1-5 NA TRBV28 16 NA TGTGCCAGCAGTTTATCCGCAGCCCGCAGCAATCAGCCCCAGCATTTT CASSLSAARSNQPQHF
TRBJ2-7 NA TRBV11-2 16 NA TGTGCCAGCAGCTTAGCCCTCGGGACGCAAGAGTACGAGCAGTACTTC CASSLALGTQEYEQYF
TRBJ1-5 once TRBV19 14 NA TGTGCCAGTAGTATTAGAAGGGAAGGGCAGCCCCAGCATTTT CASSIRREGQPQHF
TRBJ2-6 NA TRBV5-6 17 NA TGTGCCAGCAGCTTGGGGGCACACGCCTCTGGGGCCAACGTCCTGACTTTC CASSLGAHASGANVLTF
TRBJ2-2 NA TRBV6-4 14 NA TGTGCCAGCAGTGGGACAGCGAACACCGGGGAGCTGTTTTTT CASSGTANTGELFF
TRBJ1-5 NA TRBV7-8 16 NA TGTGCCAGCAGCCCCGCGTGGACCGGAGGGGATCAGCCCCAGCATTTT CASSPAWTGGDQPQHF
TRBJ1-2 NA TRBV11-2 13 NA TGTGCCAGCAGCGAGGCCAGGTCCTATGGCTACACCTTC CASSEARSYGYTF
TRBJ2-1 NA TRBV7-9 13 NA TGTGCCAGCAGCTTGTCTAGCTACAATGAGCAGTTCTTC CASSLSSYNEQFF
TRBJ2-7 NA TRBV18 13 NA TGTGCCAGCTCACCACCTAGCTCCTACGAGCAGTACTTC CASSPPSSYEQYF
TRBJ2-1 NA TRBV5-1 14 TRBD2 TGCGCCAGCACCCTGACTAGCGGGAGTGATGAGCAGTTCTTC CASTLTSGSDEQFF
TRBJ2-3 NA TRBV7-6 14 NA TGTGCCAGCAGCTCGGTTGGTAGCACAGATACGCAGTATTTT CASSSVGSTDTQYF
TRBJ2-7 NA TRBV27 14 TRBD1 TGTGCCAGCAGTTACGGGACAGGGTCCTACGAGCAGTACTTC CASSYGTGSYEQYF
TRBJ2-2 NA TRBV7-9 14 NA TGTGCCAGCAGGCGGGACTCTAACACCGGGGAGCTGTTTTTT CASRRDSNTGELFF
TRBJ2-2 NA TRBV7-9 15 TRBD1 TGTGCCAGCAATTTCCGGGACAGCCCCACCGGGGAGCTGTTTTTT CASNFRDSPTGELFF
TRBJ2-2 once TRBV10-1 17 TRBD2 TGCGCCAGCAGTGAGTCGGGTATAGCGGGAACCACCGGGGAGCTGTTTTTT CASSESGIAGTTGELFF
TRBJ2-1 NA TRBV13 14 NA TGTGCCAGCAGCCCTATAGTCAGGGCCAATGAGCAGTTCTTC CASSPIVRANEQFF
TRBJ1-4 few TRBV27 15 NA TGTGCCAGCAATCCCTCGGGAACAGGGAATGAAAAACTGTTTTTT CASNPSGTGNEKLFF
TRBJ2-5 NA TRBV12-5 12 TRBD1 TGTGCTAGTGGTTTCGGGACAGGGGCCCAGTACTTC CASGFGTGAQYF
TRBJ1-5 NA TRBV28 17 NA TGTGCCAGCAGTGCAGATTGGGGCCCCTATAGCAATCAGCCCCAGCATTTT CASSADWGPYSNQPQHF
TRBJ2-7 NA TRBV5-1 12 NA TGCGCCAGCAGCTTGAGAGCTGGCGAGCAGTACTTC CASSLRAGEQYF
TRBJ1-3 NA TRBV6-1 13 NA TGTGCCAGAAAAGAACTCTCTGGAAACACCATATATTTT CARKELSGNTIYF
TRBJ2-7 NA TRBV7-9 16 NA TGTGCCAGCAGCTTAGAAGGCAGGGTTAGAGGATACGAGCAGTACTTC CASSLEGRVRGYEQYF
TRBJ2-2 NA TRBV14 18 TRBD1 TGTGCCAGCAGCCAAGATGTACTAGGGGGCTTGAACACCGGGGAGCTGTTTTTT CASSQDVLGGLNTGELFF
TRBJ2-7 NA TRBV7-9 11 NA TGTGCCAGCAGCTCCCCCTACGAGCAGTACTTC CASSSPYEQYF
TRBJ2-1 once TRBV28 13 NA TGTGCCAGCAGTTTGGGCCACTACAATGAGCAGTTCTTC CASSLGHYNEQFF
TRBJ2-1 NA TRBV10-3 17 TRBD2 TGTGCCATCACAATTCCCTTTGGCGGGAGGCGTGGCAATGAGCAGTTCTTC CAITIPFGGRRGNEQFF
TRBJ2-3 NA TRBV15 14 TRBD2 TGTGCCACCAGTCGGAGCGGGACCACAGATACGCAGTATTTT CATSRSGTTDTQYF
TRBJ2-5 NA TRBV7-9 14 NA TGTGCCAGCAGGGGTGGTGGGGGGCCGGGAGAGCAGTACTTC CASRGGGGPGEQYF
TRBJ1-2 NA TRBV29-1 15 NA TGCAGCGTTGAAGATCGGGCGACGGGATTCTATGGCTACACCTTC CSVEDRATGFYGYTF
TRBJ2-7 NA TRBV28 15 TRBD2 TGTGCCAGCAGTTTAGGTAGCGGGGGCCTCTACGAGCAGTACTTC CASSLGSGGLYEQYF
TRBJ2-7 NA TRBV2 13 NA TGTGCCAGCACGACGGACAGCACCTACGAGCAGTACTTC CASTTDSTYEQYF
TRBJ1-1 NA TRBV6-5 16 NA TGTGCCAGCAGTTACTCGATGCCCGGGGTGGACACTGAAGCTTTCTTT CASSYSMPGVDTEAFF
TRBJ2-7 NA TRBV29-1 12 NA TGCAGCGTTGAAGGGACCGGCTACGAGCAGTACTTC CSVEGTGYEQYF
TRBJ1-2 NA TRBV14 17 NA TGTGCCAGCAGCGATGTGAGGCAATCTGGAAAGACCTATGGCTACACCTTC CASSDVRQSGKTYGYTF
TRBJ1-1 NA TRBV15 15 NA TGTGCCACCAGCAGCCCGCGGGGGATGAACACTGAAGCTTTCTTT CATSSPRGMNTEAFF
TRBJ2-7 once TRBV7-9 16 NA TGTGCCAGCAGCCCAGGCGCCCCCGGAGACTCCTACGAGCAGTACTTC CASSPGAPGDSYEQYF
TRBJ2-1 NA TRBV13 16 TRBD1 TGTGCCAGCAGCCGCACCGGGACAGGGGTGAACAATGAGCAGTTCTTC CASSRTGTGVNNEQFF
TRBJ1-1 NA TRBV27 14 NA TGTGCCAGCAGTCCTGATGGGAGTTACACTGAAGCTTTCTTT CASSPDGSYTEAFF
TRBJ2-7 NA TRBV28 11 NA TGTGCCAGCAGCAGGGCCTACGAGCAGTACTTC CASSRAYEQYF